The 15 T cell receptor beta chains reported below all come from one sample, sequenced in a study of regulatory T cells in long-lasting Graves disease. This sample's time point: persistent/refractory GD, antithyroid drugs over 5 years with positive TRAb. The TCR library was prepared using RNA isolated from PBMCs. Construction of the TCR beta libraries employed iRepertoire HTBI primers in conjunction with Arm-PCR of CDR3 regions. TCRdb re-called the multiplex PCR reads with MiXCR, one entry per CDR3 protein. The table lists 400,000 to 500,000 distinct CDR3 sequences, about 22% of them singletons. The sample in question was peripheral blood mononuclear cells (PBMCs), obtained when the disease was refractory, from a patient treated with antithyroid drugs. These receptors originate from a female donor with Graves disease.

This clonotype was counted ten times or more. J is TRBJ1-2 and V is TRBV29-1, with 8 bases fitting TRBD1. Germline CDR1 SQVTM, CDR2 ANQGSEA. Trimming at V came to 1 base and at J to 6 bases, leaving 4 bases not matched to a gene. The length of the CDR3 is 13 residues. The CDR3: CSVEGGTGHGYTF. In nucleotides, the CDR3 is TGCAGCGTTGAAGGCGGGACAGGCCATGGCTACACCTTC.

Ten or more counts support this clonotype. The genes are TRBV28 and TRBJ1-1; D ambiguous. The CDR3 sequence is 14 residues long. Trimming took 3 bases from V and 4 from J, leaving 12 bases between them. Germline CDR1 is MDHEN and CDR2 is SYDVKM. DNA for the CDR3: TGTGCCAGCAGTTTTTACCGGGGAAGCACTGAAGCTTTCTTT. Translation: CASSFYRGSTEAFF.

Remarks on this clonotype: A much more abundant neighbour one base away suggests this may be a read error. The CDR3 loop reads CASRHRIEAAYGQYF. The CDR3 DNA reads TGTGCCAGCAGACACAGGATCGAGGCTGCCTACGGGCAGTACTTC. J is TRBJ2-7 and V is TRBV6-1; possibly TRBD1 for D (5 bases). There are 15 residues in the CDR3. Looked up from germline, CDR1 is MNHNS and CDR2 is SASEGT.

This clonotype was seen a handful of times. The gene calls are TRBV12-3 or TRBV12-4 and TRBJ2-2; D is possibly TRBD2 (5 bases). This CDR3 region has 14 residues. With 2 bases removed from V and 6 bases from J, the gap between germline ends came to 10 bases. CDR3 DNA: TGTGCCAGCAGTTTATTTGACTACCCCGGGGAGCTGTTTTTT. This translates into CASSLFDYPGELFF.

Ten or more counts support this clonotype. The chain couples TRBV28 to TRBJ2-5; D might be TRBD1 or TRBD2, each matching 5 bases. This CDR3 region has 16 residues. V was trimmed by 3 bases and J by 0 bases, leaving 14 bases between them. Germline lookup yields CDR1 MDHEN and CDR2 SYDVKM. CDR3 nucleotide sequence: TGTGCCAGCAGTTTCCTGACACGGGGCTACCAAGAGACCCAGTACTTC. Its protein is CASSFLTRGYQETQYF.

Only a few counts were recorded for this clonotype. V is TRBV7-2 and J is TRBJ1-2; tentatively, D is TRBD1 (6 bases). V was trimmed by 4 bases and J by 7 bases, leaving 13 bases between them. CDR1 is SGHTA, CDR2 FQGNSA, per germline. This CDR3 region has 13 residues. The CDR3 loop is CASSSNRDGGYTF. CDR3 sequence (DNA): TGTGCCAGCAGCTCAAACAGGGATGGTGGCTACACCTTC.

The sample holds a few counts of this clonotype. The V and J genes are TRBV3-1 and TRBJ1-1; no definite D call. The V and J ends lost 2 bases and 4 bases respectively, with 5 bases between them. There are 12 residues in the CDR3. Germline CDR1 and CDR2: LGHDT and YNNKEL (reference sequence). CDR3 in amino acids: CASSQRPTEAFF. The CDR3 nucleotides read TGTGCCAGCAGCCAACGCCCCACTGAAGCTTTCTTT.

The rearrangement links TRBV20-1 to TRBJ2-5; D is unclear. V was shortened by 0 bases and J by 6 bases, with 8 bases between the two germline ends. The germline CDR1 and CDR2 sequences are DFQATT and SNEGSKA (reference sequence). The CDR3 consists of 12 residues. CDR3 protein: CSARELGKTQYF. CDR3 nucleotide sequence: TGCAGTGCTAGAGAGTTAGGCAAGACCCAGTACTTC.

J is TRBJ1-3 and V is TRBV6-5, with TRBD1 as a possible D gene (5 bases). Trimming left V 2 bases short and J 0 bases short, with 23 bases between. The CDR3 loop spans 20 amino acids. Germline CDR1 reads MNHEY; CDR2 reads SVGAGI. The CDR3 region is CASSYRFLGDDGTSGNTIYF. As DNA, the CDR3 is TGTGCCAGCAGTTACCGGTTCCTGGGGGACGACGGGACCTCTGGAAACACCATATATTTT.

This clonotype was observed a few times. The chain employs TRBV5-6 and TRBJ1-1; maybe TRBD1 (5 bases). Trimming removed 3 bases at V and 0 bases at J, with 15 bases between. The CDR3 covers 16 residues. Per the germline V gene, CDR1 is SGHDT and CDR2 is YYEEEE. Here the CDR3 DNA reads TGTGCCAGCAGCTCTTACAGGTTCCGCGTGAACACTGAAGCTTTCTTT. Its protein product is CASSSYRFRVNTEAFF.

A remark on this clonotype: A far larger clone is off by one base, so a read error is likely. Because it lacks the conserved phenylalanine or tryptophan at the end, this CDR3 is likely a read error. The chain has TRBV12-3 or TRBV12-4 and TRBJ2-1; D remains unclear. The end of the DNA aligns better with TRBJ2-5, so the J call may be wrong. The CDR3 loop spans 13 amino acids. CDR3 DNA sequence: TGTGCCAGCGGGCGGCGGACGGGAGAGACCCAGTACCTC. It encodes CASGRRTGETQYL.

This clonotype was recorded many times. The V gene is TRBV29-1, the J gene TRBJ2-6; possible D gene TRBD2, 5 bases. CDR3 size: 12 residues. Germline values: CDR1 SQVTM, CDR2 ANQGSEA. With 3 bases removed from V and 7 bases from J, the gap between germline ends came to 7 bases. CDR3 amino acids: CSVDTGANVLTF. The DNA of the CDR3 is TGCAGCGTTGATACGGGAGCCAACGTCCTGACTTTC. Based on the CDR3 plus reference TRBV29-1 and TRBJ2-6, the full variable domain is SAVISQKPSRDICQRGTSLTIQCQVDSQVTMMFWYRQQPGQSLTLIATANQGSEATYESGFVIDKFPISRPNLTFSTLTVSNMSPEDSSIYLCSVDTGANVLTFGAGSRLTVL.

This chain links TRBV27 with TRBJ1-2, with D possibly being TRBD1 (6 bases). The CDR3 covers 17 residues. The V gene's germline CDR1 is MNHEY and CDR2 SMNVEV (reference sequence). The V end was cut by 0 bases, the J end by 8 bases, with 22 bases between. CDR3 region: CASSLSGTISFLRGYTF. The CDR3 coding sequence is TGTGCCAGCAGTTTATCCGGGACAATTTCTTTTCTTAGGGGCTACACCTTC.

With respect to this clonotype: A much larger clone differs from this one at a single base, so this may be a read error. The CDR3 sequence: CASVLGPAPTYEQYF. In DNA, the CDR3 is TGTGCCAGCGTCTTAGGACCAGCGCCCACCTACGAGCAGTACTTC. This chain connects TRBV7-8 to TRBJ2-7; D gene uncertain. V was pared by 8 bases and J by 2 bases, with 19 bases between. Germline CDR1 SGHVS, CDR2 FQNEAQ. This CDR3 is built from 15 residues.

This clonotype was observed many times. V and J are TRBV7-2 and TRBJ2-5; D is unclear. Trimming stripped 4 bases from V and 7 bases from J, with 13 bases between. This CDR3 contains 13 residues. The V gene's germline CDR1 is SGHTA and CDR2 FQGNSA. The CDR3, as DNA: TGTGCCAGCAGCTCGACCCCGATGGGGACCCAGTACTTC. It translates to CASSSTPMGTQYF.